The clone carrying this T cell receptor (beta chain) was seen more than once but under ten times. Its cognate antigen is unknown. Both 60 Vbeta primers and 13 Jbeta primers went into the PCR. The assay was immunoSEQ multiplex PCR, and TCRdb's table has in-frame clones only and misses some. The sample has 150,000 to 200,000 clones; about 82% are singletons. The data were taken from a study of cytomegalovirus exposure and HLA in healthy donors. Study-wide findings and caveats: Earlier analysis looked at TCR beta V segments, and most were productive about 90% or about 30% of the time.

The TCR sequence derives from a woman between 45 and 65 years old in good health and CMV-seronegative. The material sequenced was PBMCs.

Here the CDR3 DNA reads TGTGCCAGCTCACCACGTACTAGCGGGGCCCTAAACGAGCAGTACTTC. Translation gives CASSPRTSGALNEQYF. The chain recombines TRBV18 with TRBJ2-7; 10 bases match TRBD2. J gave up 5 bases and V 1 base, and 8 bases lay outside the gene matches. Germline V lookup: CDR1 KGHSH, CDR2 LQKENI. The length of the CDR3 is 16 residues.